These T cell receptor beta chains were read from a single sample in a study of identical twins. MiXCR was run by TCRdb on the 5' RACE reads, yielding one entry per CDR3 protein. The sample includes around 500,000 distinct CDR3 sequences, 14% of them seen just once. This sample was shared with a second study, whose subject was yellow fever vaccine responses in identical twins.

Material: CD4+ T cells sorted from blood. All receptors derive from a woman between 18 and 29 years old in good health. Both conserved end residues are part of each CDR3. The D gene is left open where the match is weak. Clone size is shown for a subset of rows, as once, few, many or a class of expanded clone.

j_gene: TRBJ2-7; d_gene: -; abundance: -; v_gene: TRBV7-2; CDR3nt: TGTGCCAGCAGCTCTACGGTGAAGTACGAGCAGTACTTC; CDR3aa: CASSSTVKYEQYF
j_gene: TRBJ2-7; d_gene: -; abundance: -; v_gene: TRBV28; CDR3nt: TGTGCCAGCAGTAGGGGAGGGGGTTTCGAGCAGTACTTC; CDR3aa: CASSRGGGFEQYF
j_gene: TRBJ2-2; d_gene: -; abundance: -; v_gene: TRBV20-1; CDR3nt: TGCAGTGCTAGAAGAGGTTCCGGGGCCGGGGAGCTGTTTTTT; CDR3aa: CSARRGSGAGELFF
j_gene: TRBJ1-1; d_gene: -; abundance: few; v_gene: TRBV6-5; CDR3nt: TGTGCCAGCAGTTACTTGGGACCTAGGAACACTGAAGCTTTCTTT; CDR3aa: CASSYLGPRNTEAFF
j_gene: TRBJ2-1; d_gene: TRBD2; abundance: -; v_gene: TRBV24-1; CDR3nt: TGTGCCACCAGTCAAAGACTAGCGGGAGTTCTAAATGAGCAGTTCTTC; CDR3aa: CATSQRLAGVLNEQFF
j_gene: TRBJ2-4; d_gene: -; abundance: -; v_gene: TRBV11-2; CDR3nt: TGTGCCAGCAGCTTTCCCTCGATTGTTGGCAAAAACATTCAGTACTTC; CDR3aa: CASSFPSIVGKNIQYF
j_gene: TRBJ2-1; d_gene: -; abundance: few; v_gene: TRBV5-1; CDR3nt: TGCGCCAGCGGGGATCGGAAGTCCGACTACAATGAGCAGTTCTTC; CDR3aa: CASGDRKSDYNEQFF
j_gene: TRBJ2-2; d_gene: -; abundance: few; v_gene: TRBV5-1; CDR3nt: TGCGCCAGCAGCTTGGAAGGGGGGAACACCGGGGAGCTGTTTTTT; CDR3aa: CASSLEGGNTGELFF
j_gene: TRBJ2-7; d_gene: TRBD1; abundance: few; v_gene: TRBV7-9; CDR3nt: TGTGCCAGCAGCGGCGCCGGGACAGGGGTGAACGAGCAGTACTTC; CDR3aa: CASSGAGTGVNEQYF
j_gene: TRBJ2-1; d_gene: -; abundance: few; v_gene: TRBV28; CDR3nt: TGTGCCAGCAGAGATGTAAACTCCTACAATGAGCAGTTCTTC; CDR3aa: CASRDVNSYNEQFF
j_gene: TRBJ2-2; d_gene: TRBD1; abundance: many; v_gene: TRBV11-2; CDR3nt: TGTGCCAGCAGCTTACAGGGGGCGAACACCGGGGAGCTGTTTTTT; CDR3aa: CASSLQGANTGELFF
j_gene: TRBJ2-5; d_gene: TRBD2; abundance: -; v_gene: TRBV7-2; CDR3nt: TGTGCCAGCAGCTTAGCGTCTAGCGGGGCCGCGCAGGAGACCCAGTACTTC; CDR3aa: CASSLASSGAAQETQYF
j_gene: TRBJ2-3; d_gene: -; abundance: -; v_gene: TRBV20-1; CDR3nt: TGCAGTGCTGGGGGGACTTCGCCAGATACGCAGTATTTT; CDR3aa: CSAGGTSPDTQYF
j_gene: TRBJ2-2; d_gene: -; abundance: few; v_gene: TRBV20-1; CDR3nt: TGCAGTGCTAGAGATCTTAAGGGGGCCGGGGAGCTGTTTTTT; CDR3aa: CSARDLKGAGELFF
j_gene: TRBJ1-1; d_gene: TRBD1; abundance: few; v_gene: TRBV6-2/TRBV6-3; CDR3nt: TGTGCCAGCAGGCCAACCGCGTCTCCACAGGGGTATACCACTGAAGCTTTCTTT; CDR3aa: CASRPTASPQGYTTEAFF
j_gene: TRBJ2-3; d_gene: -; abundance: -; v_gene: TRBV11-2; CDR3nt: TGTGCCAGCAGCTTTTTACTAAGTGATACGACGGGCGCTCGCACAGATACGCAGTATTTT; CDR3aa: CASSFLLSDTTGARTDTQYF
j_gene: TRBJ2-7; d_gene: TRBD2; abundance: -; v_gene: TRBV20-1; CDR3nt: TGCAGTGCTAGTTTGGGGACTAGCGGGAGTACCGAGCAGTACTTC; CDR3aa: CSASLGTSGSTEQYF
j_gene: TRBJ2-1; d_gene: TRBD2; abundance: -; v_gene: TRBV4-1; CDR3nt: TGCGCCAGCAGCCAAGATTTGGGACTAGCGGGGAATGAGCAGTTCTTC; CDR3aa: CASSQDLGLAGNEQFF
j_gene: TRBJ2-3; d_gene: TRBD2; abundance: -; v_gene: TRBV10-3; CDR3nt: TGTGCCATCACCGGACTAGCGGGAGGAGATACGCAGTATTTT; CDR3aa: CAITGLAGGDTQYF
j_gene: TRBJ2-6; d_gene: -; abundance: -; v_gene: TRBV6-2/TRBV6-3; CDR3nt: TGTGCCAGCACCACAACCGGGACTTCATTAAACTCTGGGGCCAACGTCCTGACTTTC; CDR3aa: CASTTTGTSLNSGANVLTF
j_gene: TRBJ2-1; d_gene: TRBD2; abundance: many; v_gene: TRBV5-6; CDR3nt: TGTGCCAGCAGAACTAGCGGGGGGGCCTACAATGAGCAGTTCTTC; CDR3aa: CASRTSGGAYNEQFF
j_gene: TRBJ1-3; d_gene: -; abundance: many; v_gene: TRBV2; CDR3nt: TGTGCCAGCAGTGAAGCGTATACCATATATTTT; CDR3aa: CASSEAYTIYF
j_gene: TRBJ1-1; d_gene: -; abundance: few; v_gene: TRBV20-1; CDR3nt: TGCAGTGCTAGAGAATCTCGGCTGGGTAGGGAAGCTTTCTTT; CDR3aa: CSARESRLGREAFF
j_gene: TRBJ2-1; d_gene: TRBD2; abundance: few; v_gene: TRBV5-1; CDR3nt: TGCGCCAGCCGAGTTGAAGGACTAGCCCACAGGACGTTCTTC; CDR3aa: CASRVEGLAHRTFF
j_gene: TRBJ2-7; d_gene: TRBD2; abundance: -; v_gene: TRBV20-1; CDR3nt: TGCAGTGCCCACGTAGCGGGAGCTACCTACGAGCAGTACTTC; CDR3aa: CSAHVAGATYEQYF
j_gene: TRBJ1-2; d_gene: -; abundance: few; v_gene: TRBV4-3; CDR3nt: TGCGCCAGCAGCCGGACGGCAGATAACTATGGCTACACCTTC; CDR3aa: CASSRTADNYGYTF
j_gene: TRBJ1-6; d_gene: -; abundance: -; v_gene: TRBV15; CDR3nt: TGTGCCACCAGCAGAGATAGAGGTCGAGGTGGTTCACCCCTCCACTTT; CDR3aa: CATSRDRGRGGSPLHF
j_gene: TRBJ2-2; d_gene: TRBD1; abundance: few; v_gene: TRBV4-2; CDR3nt: TGTGCCAGCAGCCAGGCAGGGGACAGTTCGAACACCGGGGAGCTGTTTTTT; CDR3aa: CASSQAGDSSNTGELFF
j_gene: TRBJ2-7; d_gene: -; abundance: -; v_gene: TRBV29-1; CDR3nt: TGCAGCGTTGTTAGGACTGGCAGCTCCTACGAGCAGTACTTC; CDR3aa: CSVVRTGSSYEQYF
j_gene: TRBJ1-6; d_gene: TRBD1; abundance: many; v_gene: TRBV12-3/TRBV12-4; CDR3nt: TGTGCCAGCAGTTTAACAGGGGAAGGAGTACATTCACCCCTCCACTTT; CDR3aa: CASSLTGEGVHSPLHF
j_gene: TRBJ1-5; d_gene: -; abundance: many; v_gene: TRBV7-9; CDR3nt: TGTGCCAGCAGCTTTAATGTGAACGGTCAGCCCCAGCATTTT; CDR3aa: CASSFNVNGQPQHF
j_gene: TRBJ2-1; d_gene: TRBD1; abundance: -; v_gene: TRBV20-1; CDR3nt: TGCAGTGCTAGAGAACCGGGACAGGGCAATGAGCAGTTCTTC; CDR3aa: CSAREPGQGNEQFF
j_gene: TRBJ2-5; d_gene: -; abundance: many; v_gene: TRBV5-1; CDR3nt: TGCGCCAGCAGCTTGGACGGGCTCCAAGAGACCCAGTACTTC; CDR3aa: CASSLDGLQETQYF
j_gene: TRBJ1-5; d_gene: -; abundance: -; v_gene: TRBV25-1; CDR3nt: TGTGCCAGCAGTCATACAGGGCAAAATCAGCCCCAGCATTTT; CDR3aa: CASSHTGQNQPQHF
j_gene: TRBJ2-7; d_gene: TRBD2; abundance: -; v_gene: TRBV3-1; CDR3nt: TGTGCCAGCAGCCCTAAAGCGGGAGGAACCTACGAGCAGTACTTC; CDR3aa: CASSPKAGGTYEQYF
j_gene: TRBJ2-1; d_gene: TRBD2; abundance: many; v_gene: TRBV29-1; CDR3nt: TGCAGCGTTGAGATGGTAGCGGGAGGGAACTACAATGAGCAGTTCTTC; CDR3aa: CSVEMVAGGNYNEQFF
j_gene: TRBJ1-2; d_gene: -; abundance: -; v_gene: TRBV29-1; CDR3nt: TGCAGCGTTTTTGAACAGGGACACTACACCTTC; CDR3aa: CSVFEQGHYTF
j_gene: TRBJ1-4; d_gene: TRBD1; abundance: -; v_gene: TRBV5-6; CDR3nt: TGTGCCAGCAGCTCGGGACAGCGCGAAGAAAAACTGTTTTTT; CDR3aa: CASSSGQREEKLFF
j_gene: TRBJ2-7; d_gene: -; abundance: -; v_gene: TRBV3-1; CDR3nt: TGTGCCAGCAGCCAATCCCTACACCAAAACTCCTACGAGCAGTACTTC; CDR3aa: CASSQSLHQNSYEQYF
j_gene: TRBJ1-1; d_gene: -; abundance: few; v_gene: TRBV7-3; CDR3nt: TGTGCCAGCAGCTTACTCAGTAACACTGAAGCTTTCTTT; CDR3aa: CASSLLSNTEAFF
j_gene: TRBJ1-1; d_gene: -; abundance: few; v_gene: TRBV20-1; CDR3nt: TGCAGTGCTAGACATCGATTTTCTATGAACACTGAAGCTTTCTTT; CDR3aa: CSARHRFSMNTEAFF
j_gene: TRBJ1-5; d_gene: -; abundance: few; v_gene: TRBV28; CDR3nt: TGTGCCAGCAGTCCGGGGATAGCTCAGCCCCAGCATTTT; CDR3aa: CASSPGIAQPQHF
j_gene: TRBJ2-1; d_gene: TRBD2; abundance: many; v_gene: TRBV12-5; CDR3nt: TGTGCTAGTGGTTTGGTGTCTAGCGGGAGAGAAGTCTCCTACAATGAGCAGTTCTTC; CDR3aa: CASGLVSSGREVSYNEQFF
j_gene: TRBJ2-7; d_gene: TRBD1; abundance: many; v_gene: TRBV6-5; CDR3nt: TGTGCCAGCAGTTACGGAGGACAGGGGGCCTACGAGCAGTACTTC; CDR3aa: CASSYGGQGAYEQYF
j_gene: TRBJ2-1; d_gene: -; abundance: many; v_gene: TRBV12-3/TRBV12-4; CDR3nt: TGTGCCAGCAGTTTACTAGTGGGGTGGGGTGAGCAGTTCTTC; CDR3aa: CASSLLVGWGEQFF
j_gene: TRBJ1-3; d_gene: -; abundance: -; v_gene: TRBV5-1; CDR3nt: TGCGCCAGCAGCTTGGCCGGGGACCGTCGACCCTCTGGAAACACCATATATTTT; CDR3aa: CASSLAGDRRPSGNTIYF
j_gene: TRBJ2-5; d_gene: -; abundance: few; v_gene: TRBV5-5; CDR3nt: TGTGCCAGCAGCCTTGTGGCAATTCCCCAAGAGACCCAGTACTTC; CDR3aa: CASSLVAIPQETQYF
j_gene: TRBJ2-1; d_gene: -; abundance: -; v_gene: TRBV12-3/TRBV12-4; CDR3nt: TGTGCCAGCAGTTTTACTAGCTTCTACAATGAGCAGTTCTTC; CDR3aa: CASSFTSFYNEQFF
j_gene: TRBJ2-4; d_gene: TRBD2; abundance: many; v_gene: TRBV7-8; CDR3nt: TGTGCCAGCAGCCCGGTACTAGCGGGAGAGCAGTTAGCCAAAAACATTCAGTACTTC; CDR3aa: CASSPVLAGEQLAKNIQYF
j_gene: TRBJ2-1; d_gene: TRBD1; abundance: few; v_gene: TRBV11-2; CDR3nt: TGTGCCACCGAGTCATCGGACAGGGGTGTCAATGAGCAGTTCTTC; CDR3aa: CATESSDRGVNEQFF
j_gene: TRBJ2-2; d_gene: TRBD1; abundance: -; v_gene: TRBV6-1; CDR3nt: TGTGCCAGCAGTCCCCTGGGGACAGGGGAGAACACCGGGGAGCTGTTTTTT; CDR3aa: CASSPLGTGENTGELFF
j_gene: TRBJ1-1; d_gene: TRBD1; abundance: few; v_gene: TRBV7-3; CDR3nt: TGTGCCAGCAGCAGGGGACAGGTGAACACTGAAGCTTTCTTT; CDR3aa: CASSRGQVNTEAFF
j_gene: TRBJ2-2; d_gene: TRBD1; abundance: -; v_gene: TRBV10-2; CDR3nt: TGCGCCAGCAGGCCGGGACAGGGATCCACCGGGGAGCTGTTTTTT; CDR3aa: CASRPGQGSTGELFF
j_gene: TRBJ2-7; d_gene: TRBD1; abundance: once; v_gene: TRBV7-9; CDR3nt: TGTGCCAGCAGCTTAGTAGCCGGGACAGGGGCTTACGAGCAGTACTTC; CDR3aa: CASSLVAGTGAYEQYF